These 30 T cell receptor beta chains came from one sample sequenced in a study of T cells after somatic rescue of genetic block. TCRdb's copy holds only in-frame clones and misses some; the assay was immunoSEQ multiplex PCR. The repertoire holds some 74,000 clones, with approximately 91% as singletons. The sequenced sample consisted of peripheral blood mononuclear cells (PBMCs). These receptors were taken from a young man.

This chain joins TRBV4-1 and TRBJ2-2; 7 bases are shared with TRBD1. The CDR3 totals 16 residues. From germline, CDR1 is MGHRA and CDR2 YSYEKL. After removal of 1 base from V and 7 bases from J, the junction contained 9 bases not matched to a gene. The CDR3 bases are TGCGCCAGCAGCCAAGGCTGGACAGGTAGAGGCGGGGAGCTGTTTTTT. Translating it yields CASSQGWTGRGGELFF.

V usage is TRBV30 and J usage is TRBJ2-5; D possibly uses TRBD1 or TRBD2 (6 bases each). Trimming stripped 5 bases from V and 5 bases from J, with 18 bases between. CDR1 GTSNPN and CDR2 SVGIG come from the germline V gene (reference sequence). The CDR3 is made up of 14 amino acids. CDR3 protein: CAWGHNGGWETQYF. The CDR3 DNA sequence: TGTGCCTGGGGTCACAACGGGGGCTGGGAGACCCAGTACTTC.

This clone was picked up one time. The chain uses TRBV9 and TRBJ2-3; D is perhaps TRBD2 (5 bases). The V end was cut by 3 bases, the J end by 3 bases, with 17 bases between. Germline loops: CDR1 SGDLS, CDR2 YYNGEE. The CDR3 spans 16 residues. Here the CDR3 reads CASSAGEGYRTDTQYF. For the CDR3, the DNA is TGTGCCAGCAGCGCCGGCGAGGGTTATAGGACAGATACGCAGTATTTT.

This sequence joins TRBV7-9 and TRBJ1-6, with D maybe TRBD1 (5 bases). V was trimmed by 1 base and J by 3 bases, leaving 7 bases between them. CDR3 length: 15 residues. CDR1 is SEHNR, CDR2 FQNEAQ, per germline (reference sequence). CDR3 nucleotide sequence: TGTGCCAGCAGCTTAGGGGGGGACTATAATTCACCCCTCCACTTT. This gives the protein CASSLGGDYNSPLHF.

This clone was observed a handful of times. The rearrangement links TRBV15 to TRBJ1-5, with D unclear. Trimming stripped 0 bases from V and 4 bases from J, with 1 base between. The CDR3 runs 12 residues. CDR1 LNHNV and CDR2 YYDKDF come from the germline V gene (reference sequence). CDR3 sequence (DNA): TGTGCCACCAGCAGAGATAATCAGCCCCAGCATTTT. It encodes CATSRDNQPQHF.

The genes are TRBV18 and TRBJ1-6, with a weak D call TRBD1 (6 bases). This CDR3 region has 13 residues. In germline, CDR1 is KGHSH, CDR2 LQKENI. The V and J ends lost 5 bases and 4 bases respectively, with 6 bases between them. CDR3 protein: CASSGQYNSPLHF. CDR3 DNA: TGTGCCAGCTCAGGACAGTATAATTCACCCCTCCACTTT.

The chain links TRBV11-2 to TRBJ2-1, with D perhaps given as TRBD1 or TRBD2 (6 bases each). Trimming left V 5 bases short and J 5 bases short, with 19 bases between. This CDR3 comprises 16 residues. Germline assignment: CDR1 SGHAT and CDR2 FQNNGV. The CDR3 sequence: CASSPFRGAGNNEQFF. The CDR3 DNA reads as TGTGCCAGCAGCCCCTTTAGGGGGGCAGGGAACAATGAGCAGTTCTTC.

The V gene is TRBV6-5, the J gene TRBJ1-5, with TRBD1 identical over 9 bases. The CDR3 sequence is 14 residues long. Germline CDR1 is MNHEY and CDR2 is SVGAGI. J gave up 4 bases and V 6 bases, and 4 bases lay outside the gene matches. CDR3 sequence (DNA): TGTGCCAGCAGGAGGGGACAGGGAAATCAGCCCCAGCATTTT. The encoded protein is CASRRGQGNQPQHF.

The CDR3 nucleotides are TGTGCCAGCAGCCCGACCGACAGGGACGAGCAGTACTTC. Its translation: CASSPTDRDEQYF. This sequence joins TRBV7-9 and TRBJ2-7, with TRBD1 matching 7 bases. The length of the CDR3 is 13 residues. Germline CDR1 reads SEHNR; CDR2 reads FQNEAQ (reference sequence). The V segment lost 5 bases and the J segment 5 bases; nucleotides outside the gene matches: 6.

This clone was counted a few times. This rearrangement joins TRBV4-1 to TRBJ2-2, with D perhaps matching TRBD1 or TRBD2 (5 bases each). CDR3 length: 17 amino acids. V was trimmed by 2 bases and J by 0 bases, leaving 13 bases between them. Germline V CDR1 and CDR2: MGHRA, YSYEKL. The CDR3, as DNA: TGCGCCAGCAGCCAAAGCCCGGGACCGGCGAACACCGGGGAGCTGTTTTTT. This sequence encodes CASSQSPGPANTGELFF.

The CDR3: CASSVLSGLAVVNEQFF. As DNA, the CDR3 is TGTGCCAGCAGCGTACTATCGGGACTAGCGGTAGTCAATGAGCAGTTCTTC. V is TRBV9 and J is TRBJ2-1; 11 bases match TRBD2. J gave up 6 bases and V 1 base, and 9 bases lay outside the gene matches. Germline values: CDR1 SGDLS, CDR2 YYNGEE. The CDR3 length is 17 residues.

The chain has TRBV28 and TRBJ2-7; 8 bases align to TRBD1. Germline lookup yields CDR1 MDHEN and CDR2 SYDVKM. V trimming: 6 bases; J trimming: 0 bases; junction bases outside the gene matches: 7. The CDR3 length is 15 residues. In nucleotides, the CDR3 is TGTGCCAGCAGGCCCGGGGGACAGGTCTCCTACGAGCAGTACTTC. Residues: CASRPGGQVSYEQYF.

This chain's CDR3 is CASSPIPGREQYF. CDR3 DNA sequence: TGTGCCAGCAGCCCCATACCGGGTCGGGAGCAGTACTTC. The V gene is TRBV7-8, the J gene TRBJ2-7; no reliable D call. Trimming removed 5 bases at V and 7 bases at J, with 15 bases between. Germline lookup yields CDR1 SGHVS and CDR2 FQNEAQ. The CDR3 sequence is 13 residues long. Based on the CDR3 plus reference TRBV7-8 and TRBJ2-7, the full variable domain is GAGVSQSPRYKVAKRGQDVALRCDPISGHVSLFWYQQALGQGPEFLTYFQNEAQLDKSGLPSDRFFAERPEGSVSTLKIQRTQQEDSAVYLCASSPIPGREQYFGPGTRLTVT.

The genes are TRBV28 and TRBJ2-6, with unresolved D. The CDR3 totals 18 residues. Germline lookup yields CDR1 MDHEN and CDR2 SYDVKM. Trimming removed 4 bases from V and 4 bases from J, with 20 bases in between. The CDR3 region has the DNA TGTGCCAGCAGTTCCATCAACATTGCCCGGTGGGGGGCCAACGTCCTGACTTTC. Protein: CASSSINIARWGANVLTF.

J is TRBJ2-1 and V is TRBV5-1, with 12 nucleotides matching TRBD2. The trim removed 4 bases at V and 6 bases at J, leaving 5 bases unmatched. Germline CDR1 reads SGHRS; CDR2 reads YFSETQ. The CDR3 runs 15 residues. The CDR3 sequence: CASSVTSGGTNEQFF. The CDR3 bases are TGCGCCAGCAGCGTAACTAGCGGGGGGACCAATGAGCAGTTCTTC.

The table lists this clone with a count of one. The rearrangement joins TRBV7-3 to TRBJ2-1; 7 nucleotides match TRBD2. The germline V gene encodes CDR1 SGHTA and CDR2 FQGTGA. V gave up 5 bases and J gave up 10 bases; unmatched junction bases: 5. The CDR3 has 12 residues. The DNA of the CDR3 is TGTGCCAGCAGCACCTCTAGCGGCGAGCAGTTCTTC. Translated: CASSTSSGEQFF.

The CDR3 region has the DNA TGTGCCAGCAGTTCCACCGGGACTACCTACGAGCAGTACTTC. This codes for CASSSTGTTYEQYF. The chain links TRBV6-5 to TRBJ2-7; TRBD2 matches 7 bases. Germline V gene data show CDR1 as MNHEY and CDR2 as SVGAGI. Trimming removed 4 bases from V and 2 bases from J; junction bases left unmatched: 5. CDR3 length: 14 amino acids.

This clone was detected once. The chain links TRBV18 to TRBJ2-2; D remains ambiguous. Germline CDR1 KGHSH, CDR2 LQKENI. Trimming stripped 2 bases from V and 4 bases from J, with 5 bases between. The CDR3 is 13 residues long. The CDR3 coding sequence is TGTGCCAGCTCACCAGGTATCACCGGGGAGCTGTTTTTT. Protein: CASSPGITGELFF. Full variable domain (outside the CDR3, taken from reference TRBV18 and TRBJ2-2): NAGVMQNPRHLVRRRGQEARLRCSPMKGHSHVYWYRQLPEEGLKFMVYLQKENIIDESGMPKERFSAEFPKEGPSILRIQQVVRGDSAAYFCASSPGITGELFFGEGSRLTVL.

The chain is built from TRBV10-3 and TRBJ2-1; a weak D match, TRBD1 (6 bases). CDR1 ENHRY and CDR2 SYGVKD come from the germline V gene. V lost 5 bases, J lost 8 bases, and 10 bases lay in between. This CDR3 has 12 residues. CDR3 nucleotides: TGTGCCATCAGTAGGACAGTCTATGAGCAGTTCTTC. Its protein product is CAISRTVYEQFF.

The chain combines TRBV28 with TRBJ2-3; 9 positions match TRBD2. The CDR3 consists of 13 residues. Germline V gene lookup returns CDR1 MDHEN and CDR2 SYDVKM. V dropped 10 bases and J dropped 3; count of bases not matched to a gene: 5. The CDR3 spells CATKTSGTDTQYF. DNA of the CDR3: TGTGCCACCAAGACTAGCGGTACAGATACGCAGTATTTT.

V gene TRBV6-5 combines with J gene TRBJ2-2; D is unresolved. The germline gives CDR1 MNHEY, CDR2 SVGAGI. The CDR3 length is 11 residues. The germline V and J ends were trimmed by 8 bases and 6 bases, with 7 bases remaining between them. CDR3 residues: CASGRAGELFF. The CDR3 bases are TGTGCCAGCGGAAGGGCCGGGGAGCTGTTTTTT.

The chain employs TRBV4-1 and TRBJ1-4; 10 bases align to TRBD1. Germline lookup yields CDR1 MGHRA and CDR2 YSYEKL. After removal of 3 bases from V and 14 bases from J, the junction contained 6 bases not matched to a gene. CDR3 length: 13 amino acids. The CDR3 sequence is CASSQARDRGLFF. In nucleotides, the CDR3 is TGCGCCAGCAGCCAGGCCCGGGACAGGGGTCTGTTTTTT.

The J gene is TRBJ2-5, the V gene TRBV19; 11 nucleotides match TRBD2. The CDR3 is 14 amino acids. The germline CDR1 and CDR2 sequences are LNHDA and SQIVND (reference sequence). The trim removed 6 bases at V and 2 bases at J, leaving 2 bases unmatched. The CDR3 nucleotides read TGTGCCAGTAGAGGGACTAGCGGACAAGAGACCCAGTACTTC. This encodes CASRGTSGQETQYF.

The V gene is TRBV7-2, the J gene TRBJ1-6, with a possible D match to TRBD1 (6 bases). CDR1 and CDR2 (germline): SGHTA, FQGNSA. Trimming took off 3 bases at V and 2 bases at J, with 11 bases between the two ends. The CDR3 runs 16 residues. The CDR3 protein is CASSLGGAPYNSPLHF. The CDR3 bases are TGTGCCAGCAGCTTGGGGGGGGCACCCTATAATTCACCCCTCCACTTT.

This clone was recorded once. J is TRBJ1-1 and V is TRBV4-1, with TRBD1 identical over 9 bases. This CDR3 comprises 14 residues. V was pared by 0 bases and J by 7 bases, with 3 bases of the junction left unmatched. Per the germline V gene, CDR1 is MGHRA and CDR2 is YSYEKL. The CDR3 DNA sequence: TGCGCCAGCAGCCAAGATCGGACAGGGGATGAAGCTTTCTTT. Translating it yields CASSQDRTGDEAFF.

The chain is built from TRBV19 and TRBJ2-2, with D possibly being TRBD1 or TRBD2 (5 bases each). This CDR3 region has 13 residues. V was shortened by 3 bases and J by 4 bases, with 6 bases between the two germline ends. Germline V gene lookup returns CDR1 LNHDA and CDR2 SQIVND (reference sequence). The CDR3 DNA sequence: TGTGCCAGTAGTATTGGGGGCACCGGGGAGCTGTTTTTT. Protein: CASSIGGTGELFF.

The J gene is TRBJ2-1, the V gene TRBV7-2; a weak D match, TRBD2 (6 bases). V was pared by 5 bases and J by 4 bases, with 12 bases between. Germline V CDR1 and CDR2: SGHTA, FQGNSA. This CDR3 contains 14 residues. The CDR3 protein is CASSPGLSYNEQFF. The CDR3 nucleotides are TGTGCCAGCAGCCCGGGACTTTCATACAATGAGCAGTTCTTC.

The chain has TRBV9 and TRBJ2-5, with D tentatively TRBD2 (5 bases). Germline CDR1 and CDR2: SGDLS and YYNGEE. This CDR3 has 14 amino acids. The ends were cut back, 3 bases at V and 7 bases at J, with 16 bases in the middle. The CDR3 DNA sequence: TGTGCCAGCAGCGGGGGAACTAGATCTGGGACCCAGTACTTC. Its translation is CASSGGTRSGTQYF.

DNA for the CDR3: TGTGCCAGCTCCAGGGGGATCGGAAACACCATATATTTT. It yields the protein CASSRGIGNTIYF. This chain uses TRBV18 with TRBJ1-3, with 7 nucleotides matching TRBD1. Per germline, CDR1 KGHSH and CDR2 LQKENI. Germline trimming cut 6 bases from V and 4 bases from J; bases unmatched to any gene: 3. CDR3 length equals 13 residues.

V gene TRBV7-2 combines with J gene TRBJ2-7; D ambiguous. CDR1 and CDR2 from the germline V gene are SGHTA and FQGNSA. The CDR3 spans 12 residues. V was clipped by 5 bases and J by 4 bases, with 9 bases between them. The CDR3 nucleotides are TGTGCCAGCAGCATAAACAGATACGAGCAGTACTTC. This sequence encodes CASSINRYEQYF.